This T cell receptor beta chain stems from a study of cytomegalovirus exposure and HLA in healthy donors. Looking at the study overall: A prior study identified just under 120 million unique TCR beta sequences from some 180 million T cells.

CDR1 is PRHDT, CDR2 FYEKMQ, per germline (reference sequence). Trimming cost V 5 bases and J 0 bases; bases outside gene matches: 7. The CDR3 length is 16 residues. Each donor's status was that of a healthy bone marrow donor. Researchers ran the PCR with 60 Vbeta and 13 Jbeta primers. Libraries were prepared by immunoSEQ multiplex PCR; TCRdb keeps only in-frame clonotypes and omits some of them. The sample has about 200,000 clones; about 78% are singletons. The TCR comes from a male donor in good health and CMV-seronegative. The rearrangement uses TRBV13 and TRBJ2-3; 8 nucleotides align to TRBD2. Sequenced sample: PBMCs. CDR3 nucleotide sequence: TGTGCCAGCAGCGTCGCACTAGCGGAGAGCACAGATACGCAGTATTTT. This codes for CASSVALAESTDTQYF. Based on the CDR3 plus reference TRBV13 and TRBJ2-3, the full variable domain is AAGVIQSPRHLIKEKRETATLKCYPIPRHDTVYWYQQGPGQDPQFLISFYEKMQSDKGSIPDRFSAQQFSDYHSELNMSSLELGDSALYFCASSVALAESTDTQYFGPGTRLTVL.